This T cell receptor (beta chain) was documented in a study of T cell changes during pregnancy in multiple sclerosis. V gave up 5 bases and J gave up 9 bases; unmatched junction bases: 6. Germline V gene data show CDR1 as SNHLY and CDR2 as FYNNEI. The CDR3 loop spans 13 amino acids. Assay used: immunoSEQ multiplex PCR; TCRdb lists only in-frame clones, some missing. The sample carries around 27,000 clones, 93% recorded once. This sequence joins TRBV2 and TRBJ1-5; 8 bases map to TRBD1. This TCR was sampled from a female donor with multiple sclerosis, enrolled in a pregnancy study. Material: CD4+ T cells from peripheral blood mononuclear cells, obtained after pregnancy. The CDR3 region has the DNA TGTGCCAGCAGTCAGGACAGGGAGGGGCCCCAGCATTTT. It encodes CASSQDREGPQHF.